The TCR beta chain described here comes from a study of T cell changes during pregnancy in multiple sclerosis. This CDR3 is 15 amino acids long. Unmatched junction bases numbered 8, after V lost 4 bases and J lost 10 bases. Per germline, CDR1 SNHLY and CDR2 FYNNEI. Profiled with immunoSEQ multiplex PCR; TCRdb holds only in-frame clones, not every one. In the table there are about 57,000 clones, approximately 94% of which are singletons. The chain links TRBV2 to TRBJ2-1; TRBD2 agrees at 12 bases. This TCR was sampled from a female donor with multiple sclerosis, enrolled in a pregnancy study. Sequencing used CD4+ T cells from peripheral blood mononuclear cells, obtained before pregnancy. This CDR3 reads CASSGTSGITGEQFF. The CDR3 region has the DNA TGTGCCAGCAGTGGGACTAGCGGGATTACGGGAGAGCAGTTCTTC. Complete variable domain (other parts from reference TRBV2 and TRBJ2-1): EPEVTQTPSHQVTQMGQEVILRCVPISNHLYFYWYRQILGQKVEFLVSFYNNEISEKSEIFDDQFSVERPDGSNFTLKIRSTKLEDSAMYFCASSGTSGITGEQFFGPGTRLTVL.